The present T cell receptor (beta chain) was sequenced within a study of regulatory T cells in long-lasting Graves disease. Study context: Patients with new Graves' disease had used antithyroid drugs below 3 months.

CDR3 regions were amplified by Arm-PCR using iRepertoire HTBI primers to build TCR beta libraries. TCRdb itself ran the multiplex PCR reads through MiXCR, one entry per CDR3 protein. This sample yields approximately 360,000 distinct CDR3 sequences, of which 12% are seen a single time; 18% belongs to the top ten. In its sample, this clonotype was seen many times. The CDR3 length is 21 residues. Looked up from germline, CDR1 is MNHEY and CDR2 is SVGAGI. Trimming stripped 2 bases from V and 3 bases from J, with 29 bases between. This sample's time point: newly diagnosed GD, antithyroid drugs for less than 3 months. TCR sequences were obtained from RNA taken from PBMCs. These data were also reused for a study on T cells in Graves' hyperthyroidism and ophthalmopathy.

Here the sequenced sample was peripheral blood mononuclear cells (PBMCs), taken at new diagnosis, from a patient treated with antithyroid drugs. This TCR came from a woman aged 18 to 35 with Graves disease. The chain employs TRBV6-5 and TRBJ2-1; D perhaps matches TRBD2 (6 bases). In nucleotides, the CDR3 is TGTGCCAGCAGTTACCCGCCGGGGCCCAAGCCGCGGGTAGCGGTCTACAATGAGCAGTTCTTC. This sequence encodes CASSYPPGPKPRVAVYNEQFF.